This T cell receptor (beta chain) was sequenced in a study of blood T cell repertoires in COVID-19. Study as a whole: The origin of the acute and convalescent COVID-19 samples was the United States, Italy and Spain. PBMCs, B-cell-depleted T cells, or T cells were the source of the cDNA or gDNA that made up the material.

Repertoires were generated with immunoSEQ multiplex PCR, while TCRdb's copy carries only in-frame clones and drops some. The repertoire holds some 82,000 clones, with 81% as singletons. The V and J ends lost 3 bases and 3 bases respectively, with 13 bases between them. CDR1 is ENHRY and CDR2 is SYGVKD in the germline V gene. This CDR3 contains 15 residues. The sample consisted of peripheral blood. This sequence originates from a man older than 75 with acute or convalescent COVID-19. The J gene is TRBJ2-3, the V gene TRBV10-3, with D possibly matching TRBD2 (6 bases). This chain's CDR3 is CAISDPGRRTDTQYF. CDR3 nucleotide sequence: TGTGCCATCAGTGACCCAGGGAGGAGGACAGATACGCAGTATTTT.